This entry lists 25 T cell receptor beta chains sequenced from one sample in a study of T-cell reconstitution after alpha-beta-depleted transplantation in children. Preparation of the TCRbeta library used unique molecular identifiers. From the PCR reads, TCRdb called clonotypes with MiXCR, one entry per CDR3 protein. The sample yields about 200,000 distinct CDR3 sequences, roughly 15% seen once. The sequences come from PBMCs from the stem cell graft donor, collected from the stem cell graft. Receptors were obtained from a human donor who donated a stem cell graft to a child with acute lymphoblastic leukemia.

For this clonotype: A much bigger clone sits one base away, suggesting this may be a read error. The chain carries TRBV12-3 or TRBV12-4 and TRBJ2-3; TRBD2 agrees at 8 bases. The CDR3 spans 18 residues. As DNA, the CDR3 is TGTGCCGGCAGTTTAGCCTTTTCCCGGTCGGGAGGGACAGATACGCAGTATTTT. It yields the protein CAGSLAFSRSGGTDTQYF.

The chain uses TRBV20-1 and TRBJ1-2; D remains ambiguous. V gave up 4 bases and J gave up 6 bases, with 12 bases separating them. The germline V gene encodes CDR1 DFQATT and CDR2 SNEGSKA (reference sequence). This CDR3 is built from 12 residues. The CDR3 region has the DNA TGCAGTGCTATAAGGGCTACGCATGGCTACACCTTC. Residues: CSAIRATHGYTF.

This clonotype was found many times. The CDR3 here is CASSGQRDYGYTF. The CDR3 region has the DNA TGCGCCAGCAGTGGACAGAGAGACTATGGCTACACCTTC. The chain couples TRBV10-2 to TRBJ1-2, with D possibly matching TRBD1 (5 bases). The V gene's germline CDR1 is WSHSY and CDR2 SAAADI. This CDR3 contains 13 residues. The V and J ends lost 4 bases and 3 bases respectively, with 9 bases between them.

The genes are TRBV12-3 or TRBV12-4 and TRBJ1-5, with 10 bases that match TRBD1. With V trimmed by 3 bases and J by 5 bases, 1 base remained unmatched. The CDR3 has 14 residues. CDR3 DNA: TGTGCCAGCAGTTTTGGACAGGGGGATCAGCCCCAGCATTTT. This gives the protein CASSFGQGDQPQHF.

This clonotype was observed at least ten times. V and J are TRBV7-2 and TRBJ2-7; D remains ambiguous. CDR3 size: 14 residues. In germline, CDR1 is SGHTA, CDR2 FQGNSA. V lost 1 base and J lost 2, with 9 bases in between. DNA of the CDR3: TGTGCCAGCAGCTTAGGGGCCCTCCCCTACGAGCAGTACTTC. Its translation: CASSLGALPYEQYF. Full variable domain (outside the CDR3, taken from reference TRBV7-2 and TRBJ2-7): GAGVSQSPSNKVTEKGKDVELRCDPISGHTALYWYRQSLGQGLEFLIYFQGNSAPDKSGLPSDRFSAERTGGSVSTLTIQRTQQEDSAVYLCASSLGALPYEQYFGPGTRLTVT.

This clonotype was counted ten times or more. The chain carries TRBV5-1 and TRBJ2-6; weak D call: TRBD1 (6 bases). Germline CDR1 and CDR2: SGHRS and YFSETQ. This CDR3 contains 15 residues. V lost 4 bases and J 2 bases, leaving 10 bases between the germline ends. CDR3 in amino acids: CASSLTGTGANVLTF. CDR3 bases: TGCGCCAGCAGCCTCACAGGGACTGGGGCCAACGTCCTGACTTTC.

This clonotype has a count of ten or more. CDR3 nucleotide sequence: TGCAGTGCCACGGGAGGGACATCCTACAATGAGCAGTTCTTC. Translation: CSATGGTSYNEQFF. The V and J genes are TRBV20-1 and TRBJ2-1; 8 positions match TRBD2. Trimming took 6 bases from V and 1 from J; bases not matched to a gene: 5. CDR1 and CDR2 (germline): DFQATT, SNEGSKA (reference sequence). CDR3 size: 14 residues.

This clonotype was picked up many times. The rearrangement uses TRBV18 and TRBJ2-4; maybe TRBD1 (6 bases). Trimming removed 1 base from V and 4 bases from J, with 11 bases in between. CDR3 length: 15 amino acids. The germline gives CDR1 KGHSH, CDR2 LQKENI. The CDR3 nucleotides read TGTGCCAGCTCACCACTAAGACAGGAGAAAAACATTCAGTACTTC. This sequence encodes CASSPLRQEKNIQYF.

To note about this clonotype: A read error may explain this, as a much larger clone is one base away. The chain has TRBV5-1 and TRBJ2-5; D may be TRBD2 (5 bases). Per germline, CDR1 SGHRS and CDR2 YFSETQ. The CDR3 is 13 residues long. The CDR3 here is CATSRGSRETQYF. DNA of the CDR3: TGCGCCACCAGCCGTGGGAGTCGGGAGACCCAGTACTTC.

This clonotype was detected many times. J is TRBJ2-7 and V is TRBV7-6, with D perhaps matching TRBD1 or TRBD2 (5 bases each). V lost 5 bases to trimming and J lost 3 bases, with 17 bases between them. The CDR3 is 15 residues long. The V gene's germline CDR1 is SGHVS and CDR2 FNYEAQ. CDR3 in DNA: TGTGCCAGCAGCCCCGGGACCAGCGGTATCTACGAGCAGTACTTC. Its protein is CASSPGTSGIYEQYF.

This clonotype was seen repeatedly, ten times or more. This sequence joins TRBV5-1 and TRBJ2-5; a possible D gene is TRBD1 (6 bases). The CDR3 covers 13 residues. The V and J ends lost 3 bases and 3 bases respectively, with 9 bases between them. Germline CDR1 and CDR2: SGHRS and YFSETQ. The CDR3 DNA reads TGCGCCAGCAGCTGGGACACGGAAGAGACCCAGTACTTC. This sequence encodes CASSWDTEETQYF.

At least ten counts were recorded for this clonotype. The V gene is TRBV6-1, the J gene TRBJ2-7, with D perhaps TRBD1 (7 bases). V gave up 1 base and J gave up 3 bases, with 10 bases separating them. Germline V gene sequence: CDR1 MNHNS, CDR2 SASEGT. This CDR3 contains 14 residues. The CDR3 nucleotides read TGTGCCAGCAGTGAAGGGCAGGGGGGCTACGAGCAGTACTTC. Its protein is CASSEGQGGYEQYF.

In this sample, this clonotype turned up many times. V is TRBV12-3 or TRBV12-4 and J is TRBJ1-2; D might be TRBD1 (5 bases). The CDR3 is 14 amino acids. V lost 5 bases, J lost 4 bases, and 14 bases lay in between. CDR3 loop: CASSRGQGSYGYTF. The CDR3 bases are TGTGCCAGCAGTCGCGGACAAGGAAGCTATGGCTACACCTTC.

This clonotype occurred many times. The chain combines TRBV5-1 with TRBJ1-1; D possibly corresponds to TRBD1 (6 bases). V was shortened by 5 bases and J by 0 bases, with 8 bases between the two germline ends. Germline V gene data show CDR1 as SGHRS and CDR2 as YFSETQ. The CDR3 loop spans 13 amino acids. In DNA, the CDR3 is TGCGCCAGCAGAGACAGGCTGAACACTGAAGCTTTCTTT. This sequence encodes CASRDRLNTEAFF.

This clonotype has at least ten counts. The V call is TRBV14, the J call TRBJ1-1; the D is unclear. V gave up 4 bases and J gave up 2 bases, with 11 bases separating them. Germline loops: CDR1 SGHDN, CDR2 FVKESK. This CDR3 region has 14 residues. The CDR3 nucleotides are TGTGCCAGCAGCCCCCTAGGATATAACACTGAAGCTTTCTTT. This encodes CASSPLGYNTEAFF.

The rearrangement uses TRBV4-1 and TRBJ2-7; 8 nucleotides match TRBD2. This CDR3 has 19 residues. Germline V gene data show CDR1 as MGHRA and CDR2 as YSYEKL. The V and J ends lost 0 bases and 4 bases, in that order; junction bases with no gene match: 17. The CDR3 protein is CASSQEGASGTSGLYEQYF. CDR3 coding DNA: TGCGCCAGCAGCCAAGAAGGTGCCTCCGGTACTAGCGGACTTTACGAGCAGTACTTC.

The sample holds many counts of this clonotype. The chain uses TRBV12-3 or TRBV12-4 and TRBJ1-5; possibly TRBD1 for D (5 bases). V lost 3 bases to trimming and J lost 2 bases, with 11 bases between them. There are 15 residues in the CDR3. CDR3 region: CASSLGGARNQPQHF. In DNA, the CDR3 is TGTGCCAGCAGTTTGGGAGGGGCTCGCAATCAGCCCCAGCATTTT.

With regard to this clonotype: Possible read error: a much larger clone is one base away. The chain carries TRBV12-3 or TRBV12-4 and TRBJ2-2; no clear D. The CDR3 has 15 amino acids. This CDR3 reads CASNLKWTSTGELFF. CDR3 nucleotides: TGTGCCAGCAATTTAAAGTGGACGAGCACCGGGGAGCTGTTTTTT.

This clonotype showed up many times. The chain combines TRBV18 with TRBJ2-1; 8 nucleotides align to TRBD2. Germline CDR1 is KGHSH and CDR2 is LQKENI. The CDR3 sequence is 15 residues long. The V and J ends lost 6 bases and 7 bases, in that order; junction bases with no gene match: 11. The CDR3 sequence: CASSQTSEEVNEQFF. The CDR3 nucleotides are TGTGCCAGCTCCCAGACTAGCGAAGAGGTTAATGAGCAGTTCTTC.

This clonotype has ten or more counts. The J gene is TRBJ1-6, the V gene TRBV9; D is undetermined. Germline assignment: CDR1 SGDLS and CDR2 YYNGEE. Trimming left V 3 bases short and J 6 bases short, with 19 bases between. This CDR3 region has 17 residues. DNA for the CDR3: TGTGCCAGCAGCGCGGCCCGGGCGAGGCAGATTAATTCACCCCTCCACTTT. Its translation is CASSAARARQINSPLHF.

This clonotype was observed at least ten times. This chain links TRBV9 with TRBJ2-7; D perhaps matches TRBD2 (5 bases). Germline V lookup: CDR1 SGDLS, CDR2 YYNGEE. V was cut by 3 bases and J by 1 base, with 11 bases left in between. There are 14 residues in the CDR3. The CDR3 sequence: CASSGVERSYEQYF. CDR3 nucleotide sequence: TGTGCCAGCAGCGGAGTTGAGCGGTCCTACGAGCAGTACTTC.

This clonotype has ten or more counts. V is TRBV12-3 or TRBV12-4 and J is TRBJ2-1, with 11 bases matching TRBD2. The length of the CDR3 is 18 residues. V lost 6 bases and J lost 4; bases outside the gene matches: 14. CDR3 bases: TGTGCCAGCAGGACTAGCGGGATTAATTCCGAAAATTACAATGAGCAGTTCTTC. It codes for CASRTSGINSENYNEQFF.

Many counts were recorded for this clonotype. The V gene is TRBV10-1, the J gene TRBJ2-5; 7 bases line up with TRBD2. J lost 1 base, V lost 9 bases, and 5 bases had no gene match. The germline V gene encodes CDR1 WNHNN and CDR2 SYGVQD (reference sequence). The CDR3 has 13 residues. The CDR3: CASSGGVQETQYF. As DNA, the CDR3 is TGCGCCAGTTCGGGAGGAGTCCAAGAGACCCAGTACTTC.

The sample holds many counts of this clonotype. The chain combines TRBV7-9 with TRBJ2-1; D unclear. There are 15 residues in the CDR3. Germline V gene sequence: CDR1 SEHNR, CDR2 FQNEAQ (reference sequence). V dropped 5 bases and J dropped 0 bases, with 11 bases sitting between them. The CDR3 DNA follows: TGTGCCAGCAGCCCTAGAGGCAACTCCTACAATGAGCAGTTCTTC. This encodes CASSPRGNSYNEQFF.

The table lists this clonotype with many counts. The CDR3: CASRVSPSGANVLTF. In DNA, the CDR3 is TGTGCCAGTAGGGTATCACCCTCTGGGGCCAACGTCCTGACTTTC. The chain joins TRBV19 to TRBJ2-6, with D unresolved. Germline V gene sequence: CDR1 LNHDA, CDR2 SQIVND (reference sequence). Trimming stripped 6 bases from V and 0 bases from J, with 9 bases between. The CDR3 sequence is 15 residues long.